This TCR beta chain was recorded in a study of T cells in Graves' hyperthyroidism and ophthalmopathy. Trimming pared 2 bases from V and 5 bases from J, leaving 13 bases between. Per germline, CDR1 MGHRA and CDR2 YSYEKL. This CDR3 has 14 amino acids. TCR beta CDR3 regions were amplified from RNA transcripts. First-round RT-PCR of the TCR CDR3 relied on the HTBI primer set. TCRdb re-called the multiplex PCR reads through MiXCR, storing one row per CDR3 protein. The table shows around 690,000 distinct CDR3 sequences, with around 20% occurring only once. To note about this clonotype: Its antigen is not identified.

It was uncontrolled infection, other autoimmune disease, pregnancy or lactation that excluded patients. PBMCs were derived from around 10 ml fresh peripheral blood. Points from the study as a whole: Model output signaled ophthalmopathy a median roughly 6.1 months ahead of onset.

Sequenced sample: blood. The J gene is TRBJ2-7, the V gene TRBV4-1, with D maybe TRBD1 (6 bases). The TCR sequence derives from a man aged 25-45 years with Graves' ophthalmopathy. The CDR3 DNA follows: TGCGCCAGCAGCCAATCCGACAGGTCCGACGAGCAGTACTTC. This codes for CASSQSDRSDEQYF.